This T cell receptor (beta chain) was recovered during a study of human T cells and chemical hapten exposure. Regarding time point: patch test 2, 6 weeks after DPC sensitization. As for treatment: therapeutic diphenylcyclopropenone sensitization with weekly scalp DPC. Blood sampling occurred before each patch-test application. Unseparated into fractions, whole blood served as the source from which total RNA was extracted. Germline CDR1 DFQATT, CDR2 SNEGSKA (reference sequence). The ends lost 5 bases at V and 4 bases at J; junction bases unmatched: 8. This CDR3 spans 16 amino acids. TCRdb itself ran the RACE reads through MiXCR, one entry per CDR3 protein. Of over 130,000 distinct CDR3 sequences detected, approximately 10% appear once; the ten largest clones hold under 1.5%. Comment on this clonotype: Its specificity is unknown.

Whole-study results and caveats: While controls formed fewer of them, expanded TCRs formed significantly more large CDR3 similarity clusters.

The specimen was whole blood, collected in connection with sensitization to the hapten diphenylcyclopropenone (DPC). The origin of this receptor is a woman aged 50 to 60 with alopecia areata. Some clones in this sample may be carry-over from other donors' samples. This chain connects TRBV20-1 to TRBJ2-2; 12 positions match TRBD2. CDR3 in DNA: TGCAGTGCTTACCTTGGGACTAGCGGGTTCACCGGGGAGCTGTTTTTT. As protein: CSAYLGTSGFTGELFF.